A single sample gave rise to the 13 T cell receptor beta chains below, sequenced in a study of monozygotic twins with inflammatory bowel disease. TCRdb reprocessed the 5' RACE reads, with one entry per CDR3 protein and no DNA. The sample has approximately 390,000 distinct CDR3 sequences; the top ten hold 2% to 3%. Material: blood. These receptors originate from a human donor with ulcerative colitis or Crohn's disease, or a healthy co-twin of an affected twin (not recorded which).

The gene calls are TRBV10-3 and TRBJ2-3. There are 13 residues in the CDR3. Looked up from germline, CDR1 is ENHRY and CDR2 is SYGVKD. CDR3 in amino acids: CAISAQVTDTQYF.

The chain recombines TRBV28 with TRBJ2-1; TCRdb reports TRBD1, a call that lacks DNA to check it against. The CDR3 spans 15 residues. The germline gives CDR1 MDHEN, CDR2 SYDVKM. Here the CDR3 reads CASRGTASSYNEQFF.

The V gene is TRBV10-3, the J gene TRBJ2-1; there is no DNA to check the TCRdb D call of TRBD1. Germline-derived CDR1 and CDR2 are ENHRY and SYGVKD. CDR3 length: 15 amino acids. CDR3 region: CAISGGGGTYNEQFF.

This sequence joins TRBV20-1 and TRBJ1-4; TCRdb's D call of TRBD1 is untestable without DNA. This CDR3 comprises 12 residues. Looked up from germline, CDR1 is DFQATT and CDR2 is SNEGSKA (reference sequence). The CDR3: CSASSRGEKLFF.

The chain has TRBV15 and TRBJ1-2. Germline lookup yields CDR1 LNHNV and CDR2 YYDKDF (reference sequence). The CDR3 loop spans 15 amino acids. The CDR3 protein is CATSRESRILKGYTF.

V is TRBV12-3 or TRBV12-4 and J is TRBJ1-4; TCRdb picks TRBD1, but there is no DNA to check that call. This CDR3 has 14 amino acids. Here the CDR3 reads CASSLQGWVEKLFF.

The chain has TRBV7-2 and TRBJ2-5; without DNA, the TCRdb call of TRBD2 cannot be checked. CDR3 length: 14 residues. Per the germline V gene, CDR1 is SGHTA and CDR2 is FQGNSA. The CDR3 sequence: CASSLKAGWETQYF.

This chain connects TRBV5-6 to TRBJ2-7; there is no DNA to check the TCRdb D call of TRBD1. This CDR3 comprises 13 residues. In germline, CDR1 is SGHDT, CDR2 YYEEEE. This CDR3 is CASTLGGSYEQYF.

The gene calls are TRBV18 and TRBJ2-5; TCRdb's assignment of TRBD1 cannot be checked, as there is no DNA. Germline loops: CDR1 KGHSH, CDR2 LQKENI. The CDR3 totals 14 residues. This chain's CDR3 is CASSPGQVGETQYF.

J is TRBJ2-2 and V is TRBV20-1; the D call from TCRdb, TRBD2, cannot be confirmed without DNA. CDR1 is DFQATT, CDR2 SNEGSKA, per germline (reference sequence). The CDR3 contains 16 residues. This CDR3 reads CSARTRGLAYTGELFF.

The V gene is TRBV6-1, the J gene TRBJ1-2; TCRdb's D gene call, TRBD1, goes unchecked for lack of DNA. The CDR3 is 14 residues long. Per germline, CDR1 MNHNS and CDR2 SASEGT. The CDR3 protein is CASSLGNRNYGYTF.

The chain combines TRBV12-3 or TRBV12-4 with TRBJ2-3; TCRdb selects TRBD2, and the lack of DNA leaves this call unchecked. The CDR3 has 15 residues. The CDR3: CASRPSGASTDTQYF.

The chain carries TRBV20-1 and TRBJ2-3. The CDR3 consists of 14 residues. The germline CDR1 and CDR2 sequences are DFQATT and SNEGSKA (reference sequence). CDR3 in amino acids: CSARKNRGTDTQYF.